The 21 T cell receptor beta chains in this list originate from one sample, sequenced in a study of CD8+CD57+ T cells in acquired aplastic anemia listed by TCRdb under 2018. For sequencing, an Illumina HiSeq 2000 was employed. Genomic DNA served as template for TCR beta VDJ combination and CDR3 sequence profiling. The public reads were run again by TCRdb, first through fastp at Q25 and then through MiXCR, and only productive beta chains were kept. Under each unique CDR3 protein, matching rows form one entry showing the most common genes and DNA. The sample table lists some 290,000 distinct CDR3 sequences, 50% to 70% of them with a count of one. The ten largest clones represent around 8% of the sample. The sample was sorted CD4+, CD8+, or CD8+CD57+ T cells (not recorded which) from PBMCs. The receptors were sampled from a human donor with severe aplastic anemia or a healthy control (not recorded which).

The chain recombines TRBV15 with TRBJ2-1, with D uncertain. V dropped 3 bases and J dropped 10 bases, with 16 bases sitting between them. The CDR3 extends over 14 amino acids. Germline V gives CDR1 LNHNV, CDR2 YYDKDF (reference sequence). The CDR3 loop is CATSSQERTREQFF. Written as DNA, the CDR3 is TGTGCCACCAGCAGCCAAGAGAGAACCAGGGAGCAGTTCTTC.

This clonotype was detected ten times or more. V gene TRBV6-5 combines with J gene TRBJ1-2; the D gene is possibly TRBD1 (6 bases). Germline CDR1 is MNHEY and CDR2 is SVGAGI. This CDR3 has 13 residues. Trimming left V 5 bases short and J 4 bases short, with 11 bases between. The CDR3 nucleotides read TGTGCCAGCAGTGGGGGGGCCGGCTATGGCTACACCTTC. This translates into CASSGGAGYGYTF.

J is TRBJ2-2 and V is TRBV7-9; perhaps TRBD2 as D (5 bases). Germline values: CDR1 SEHNR, CDR2 FQNEAQ (reference sequence). The CDR3 totals 16 residues. Trimming pared 2 bases from V and 0 bases from J, leaving 10 bases between. CDR3 coding DNA: TGTGCCAGCAGCTTACTTCCAGCGGCGAACACCGGGGAGCTGTTTTTT. It is translated as CASSLLPAANTGELFF.

V gene TRBV15 combines with J gene TRBJ2-7; 7 bases are a match to TRBD2. In germline, CDR1 is LNHNV, CDR2 YYDKDF (reference sequence). V shed 5 bases and J 4 bases; nucleotides not matched to a gene: 11. The CDR3 contains 15 residues. CDR3 bases: TGTGCCACCAGCCCCAATTGGGCGGGAGTGTACGAGCAGTACTTC. This codes for CATSPNWAGVYEQYF.

This clonotype was seen a handful of times. A single base separates this from a much larger clone, so it may be a read error. The chain links TRBV24-1 to TRBJ2-5; D remains unclear. Germline loops: CDR1 KGHDR, CDR2 SFDVKD. CDR3 size: 12 residues. The V end lost 5 bases, the J end lost 4 bases, and 7 bases lay between the germline ends. This CDR3 reads CATSVRRETQYF. The CDR3 region has the DNA TGTGCCACCAGTGTTCGGAGAGAGACCCAGTACTTC.

The chain has TRBV20-1 and TRBJ1-2; maybe TRBD1 (6 bases). The V and J ends lost 6 bases and 6 bases respectively, with 11 bases between them. The length of the CDR3 is 11 residues. CDR1 is DFQATT, CDR2 SNEGSKA, per germline (reference sequence). The CDR3 region has the DNA TGCAGTGCCGAGGGGGGACATGGCTACACCTTC. It translates to CSAEGGHGYTF.

The chain uses TRBV15 and TRBJ2-5; 9 bases map to TRBD1. There are 16 residues in the CDR3. Germline CDR1 LNHNV, CDR2 YYDKDF (reference sequence). The V gene end was trimmed by 5 bases and the J gene end by 3 bases; junction bases not matched to a gene: 10. CDR3 in DNA: TGTGCCACCAGCGCCGAAATACAGGGGGCAAAAGAGACCCAGTACTTC. Amino acids: CATSAEIQGAKETQYF.

CDR3 DNA: TGTGCCAGCAGCCAAGATTTTAGGGGAGCTTTCTTT. It translates to CASSQDFRGAFF. This chain connects TRBV14 to TRBJ1-1; D is perhaps TRBD1 (5 bases). The CDR3 totals 12 residues. Germline CDR1 is SGHDN and CDR2 is FVKESK. The germline V and J ends were trimmed by 0 bases and 10 bases, with 9 bases remaining between them.

The chain carries TRBV7-2 and TRBJ2-7, with a tentative D call TRBD2 (5 bases). The CDR3 totals 15 residues. The V and J ends lost 6 bases and 3 bases respectively, with 18 bases between them. Germline V gene lookup returns CDR1 SGHTA and CDR2 FQGNSA. The CDR3 is CASSTGTRLLYEQYF. Written as DNA, the CDR3 is TGTGCCAGCAGTACCGGAACTCGACTACTCTACGAGCAGTACTTC.

The gene calls are TRBV2 and TRBJ2-2; perhaps TRBD1 as D (6 bases). The CDR3 has 14 residues. From germline, CDR1 is SNHLY and CDR2 FYNNEI. The V and J ends lost 6 bases and 7 bases respectively, with 15 bases between them. CDR3 sequence (DNA): TGTGCCAGCAGGGCCGGGACATACGGCGGGGAGCTGTTTTTT. It translates to CASRAGTYGGELFF.

In its sample, this clonotype was seen a few times. The chain employs TRBV7-8 and TRBJ2-5, with TRBD2 identical over 9 bases. Germline V gene sequence: CDR1 SGHVS, CDR2 FQNEAQ. The CDR3 covers 15 residues. V gave up 6 bases and J gave up 2 bases; unmatched junction bases: 7. The CDR3 protein is CASSLLAGRQETQYF. The CDR3 DNA reads as TGTGCCAGCAGTTTGCTAGCGGGGCGGCAAGAGACCCAGTACTTC.

This chain joins TRBV29-1 and TRBJ1-1; TRBD1 matches at 8 bases. From germline, CDR1 is SQVTM and CDR2 ANQGSEA. The length of the CDR3 is 12 residues. The trim removed 5 bases at V and 4 bases at J, leaving 3 bases unmatched. The CDR3 is CSVLDRGTEAFF. In DNA, the CDR3 is TGCAGCGTTCTTGACAGGGGCACTGAAGCTTTCTTT. The full variable domain, its missing parts supplied by reference TRBV29-1 and TRBJ1-1, is SAVISQKPSRDICQRGTSLTIQCQVDSQVTMMFWYRQQPGQSLTLIATANQGSEATYESGFVIDKFPISRPNLTFSTLTVSNMSPEDSSIYLCSVLDRGTEAFFGQGTRLTVV.

Many counts were recorded for this clonotype. The genes are TRBV2 and TRBJ1-1; 10 bases map to TRBD1. The CDR3 runs to 15 residues. The V and J ends lost 3 bases and 1 base, in that order; junction bases with no gene match: 2. Germline lookup yields CDR1 SNHLY and CDR2 FYNNEI. In DNA form, the CDR3 reads TGTGCCAGCAGTGAGACAGGGGGCGCGAACACTGAAGCTTTCTTT. Protein sequence: CASSETGGANTEAFF.

There are a few counts of this clonotype. The gene calls are TRBV29-1 and TRBJ2-7, with D possibly being TRBD1 (5 bases). The V gene's germline CDR1 is SQVTM and CDR2 ANQGSEA. The V gene lost 7 bases and the J gene lost 0 bases, with 19 bases spanning the gap. This CDR3 comprises 15 residues. The CDR3 loop reads CSAIGTGANSYEQYF. As DNA, the CDR3 is TGCAGCGCTATAGGAACAGGAGCCAACTCCTACGAGCAGTACTTC.

This chain links TRBV20-1 with TRBJ2-5, with no clear D. V gave up 0 bases and J gave up 7 bases, with 12 bases separating them. The V gene's germline CDR1 is DFQATT and CDR2 SNEGSKA (reference sequence). CDR3 length: 13 residues. In DNA, the CDR3 is TGCAGTGCTAGAGAGGTCCACACGGGGACCCAGTACTTC. Its translation: CSAREVHTGTQYF.

The chain joins TRBV7-9 to TRBJ1-6; D is perhaps TRBD1 (5 bases). Germline V gives CDR1 SEHNR, CDR2 FQNEAQ (reference sequence). This CDR3 spans 14 amino acids. Trimming stripped 1 base from V and 12 bases from J, with 13 bases between. As DNA, the CDR3 is TGTGCCAGCAGCTTAGGGGAGGGGCAGTTACCCCTCCACTTT. Translated: CASSLGEGQLPLHF.

The chain uses TRBV12-3 or TRBV12-4 and TRBJ1-2, with a possible D match to TRBD1 (6 bases). The germline V and J ends were trimmed by 6 bases and 1 base, with 9 bases remaining between them. CDR3 length: 13 amino acids. The CDR3 here is CASRVGGNYGYTF. In nucleotides, the CDR3 is TGTGCCAGCAGGGTAGGGGGTAACTATGGCTACACCTTC.

The chain uses TRBV29-1 and TRBJ1-2; no reliable D call. The V gene's germline CDR1 is SQVTM and CDR2 ANQGSEA. With 5 bases removed from V and 4 bases from J, the gap between germline ends came to 11 bases. This CDR3 has 12 residues. The CDR3 bases are TGCAGCGTTAACAGCAAAGTCTATGGCTACACCTTC. It encodes CSVNSKVYGYTF.

The V gene is TRBV6-6, the J gene TRBJ2-7; D perhaps matches TRBD1 (5 bases). This CDR3 has 12 amino acids. The ends were cut back, 2 bases at V and 10 bases at J, with 12 bases in the middle. Germline V gene lookup returns CDR1 MNHNY and CDR2 SVGAGI (reference sequence). The CDR3 reads CASSYGADNQYF. The CDR3 nucleotides are TGTGCCAGCAGTTACGGGGCAGATAATCAGTACTTC.

The J gene is TRBJ2-7, the V gene TRBV7-9, with 11 bases aligning to TRBD2. V shed 3 bases, J shed 4 bases, and the junction held 14 bases outside the gene matches. The CDR3 contains 18 residues. In germline, CDR1 is SEHNR, CDR2 FQNEAQ (reference sequence). CDR3 bases: TGTGCCAGCAGCTTCGAGACTAGCGGGGCGCCTTTGAGTTACGAGCAGTACTTC. Translating gives CASSFETSGAPLSYEQYF.

The chain employs TRBV24-1 and TRBJ2-2, with a tentative D call TRBD2 (6 bases). The CDR3 is made up of 15 amino acids. Germline values: CDR1 KGHDR, CDR2 SFDVKD. V gave up 5 bases and J gave up 3 bases, with 12 bases separating them. The CDR3 DNA reads as TGTGCCACCAGTGTGGGGGACTTATACACCGGGGAGCTGTTTTTT. It encodes CATSVGDLYTGELFF.